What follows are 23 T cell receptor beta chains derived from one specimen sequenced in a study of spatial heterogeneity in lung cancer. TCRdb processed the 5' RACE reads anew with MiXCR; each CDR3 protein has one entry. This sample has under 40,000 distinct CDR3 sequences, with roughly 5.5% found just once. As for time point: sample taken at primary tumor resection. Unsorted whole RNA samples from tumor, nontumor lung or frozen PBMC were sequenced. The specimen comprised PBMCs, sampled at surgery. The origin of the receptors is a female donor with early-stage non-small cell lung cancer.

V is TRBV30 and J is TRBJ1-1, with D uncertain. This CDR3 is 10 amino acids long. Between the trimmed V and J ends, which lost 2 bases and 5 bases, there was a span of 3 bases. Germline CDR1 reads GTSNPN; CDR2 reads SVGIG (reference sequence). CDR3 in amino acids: CAWSLTEAFF. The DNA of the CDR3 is TGTGCCTGGAGTTTAACTGAAGCTTTCTTT.

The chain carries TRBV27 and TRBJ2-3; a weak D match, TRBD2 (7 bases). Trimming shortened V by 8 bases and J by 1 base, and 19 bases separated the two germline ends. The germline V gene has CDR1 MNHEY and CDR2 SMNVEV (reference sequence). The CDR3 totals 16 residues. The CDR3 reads CASLSLGRGGTDTQYF. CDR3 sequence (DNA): TGTGCCAGCCTCTCCCTGGGGAGGGGGGGCACAGATACGCAGTATTTT.

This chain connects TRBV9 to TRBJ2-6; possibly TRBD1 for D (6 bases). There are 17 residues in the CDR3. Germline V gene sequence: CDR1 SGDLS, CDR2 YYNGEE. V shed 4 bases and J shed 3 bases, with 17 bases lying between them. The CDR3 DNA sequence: TGTGCCAGCAGCCTCTACAGGGAACTAGGTGGGGCCAACGTCCTGACTTTC. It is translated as CASSLYRELGGANVLTF.

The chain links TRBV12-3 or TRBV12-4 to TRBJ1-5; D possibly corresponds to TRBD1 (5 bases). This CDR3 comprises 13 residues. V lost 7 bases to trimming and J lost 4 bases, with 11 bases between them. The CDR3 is CASTPGGNQPQHF. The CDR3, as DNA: TGTGCCAGCACTCCGGGGGGTAATCAGCCCCAGCATTTT.

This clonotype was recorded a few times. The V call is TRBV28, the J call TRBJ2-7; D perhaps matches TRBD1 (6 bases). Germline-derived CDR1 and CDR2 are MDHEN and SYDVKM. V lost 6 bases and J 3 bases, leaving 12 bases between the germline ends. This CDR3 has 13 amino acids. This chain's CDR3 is CASSVQGYYEQYF. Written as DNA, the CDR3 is TGTGCCAGCAGCGTCCAGGGGTACTACGAGCAGTACTTC.

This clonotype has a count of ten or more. The CDR3 DNA is TGTGCCAGCAGGCCGACTAGCGGGGCATTCAATGAGCAGTTCTTC. It encodes CASRPTSGAFNEQFF. The J gene is TRBJ2-1, the V gene TRBV11-1; 11 nucleotides agree with TRBD2. Looked up from germline, CDR1 is SGHAT and CDR2 is FQDESV (reference sequence). The CDR3 consists of 15 residues. The junction had 7 bases not matched to a gene; V was cut back by 6 bases and J by 6 bases.

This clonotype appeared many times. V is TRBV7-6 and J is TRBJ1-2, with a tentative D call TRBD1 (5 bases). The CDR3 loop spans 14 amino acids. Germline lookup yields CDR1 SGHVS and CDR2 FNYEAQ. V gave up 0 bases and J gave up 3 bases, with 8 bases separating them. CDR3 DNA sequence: TGTGCCAGCAGCTTAGCAGGCAGGGACTATGGCTACACCTTC. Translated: CASSLAGRDYGYTF.

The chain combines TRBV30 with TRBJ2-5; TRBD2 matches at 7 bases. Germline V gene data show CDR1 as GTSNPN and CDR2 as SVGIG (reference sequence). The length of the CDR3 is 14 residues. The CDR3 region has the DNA TGTGCTTTTAAGGGAGGGGACCTCCAAGAGACCCAGTACTTC. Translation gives CAFKGGDLQETQYF. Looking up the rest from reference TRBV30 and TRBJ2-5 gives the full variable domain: SQTIHQWPATLVQPVGSPLSLECTVEGTSNPNLYWYRQAAGRGLQLLFYSVGIGQISSEVPQNLSASRPQDRQFILSSKKLLLSDSGFYLCAFKGGDLQETQYFGPGTRLLVL.

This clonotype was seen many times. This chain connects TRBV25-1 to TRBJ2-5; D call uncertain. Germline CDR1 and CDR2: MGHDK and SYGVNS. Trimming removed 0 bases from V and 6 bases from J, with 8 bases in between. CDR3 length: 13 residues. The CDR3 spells CASSEYWVQTQYF. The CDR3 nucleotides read TGTGCCAGCAGTGAATATTGGGTCCAGACCCAGTACTTC.

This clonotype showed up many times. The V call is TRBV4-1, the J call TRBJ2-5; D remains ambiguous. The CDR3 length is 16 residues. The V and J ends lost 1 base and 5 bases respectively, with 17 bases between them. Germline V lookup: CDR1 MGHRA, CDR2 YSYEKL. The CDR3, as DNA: TGCGCCAGCAGCCAAGTTAACATGGGTTTGCCCGAGACCCAGTACTTC. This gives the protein CASSQVNMGLPETQYF.

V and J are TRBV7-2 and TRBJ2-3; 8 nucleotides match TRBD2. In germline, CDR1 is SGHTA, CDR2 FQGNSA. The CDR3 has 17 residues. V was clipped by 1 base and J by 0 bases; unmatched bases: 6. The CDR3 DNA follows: TGTGCCAGCAGCTTAGGCGGGGGGATAACTAGCACAGATACGCAGTATTTT. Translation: CASSLGGGITSTDTQYF.

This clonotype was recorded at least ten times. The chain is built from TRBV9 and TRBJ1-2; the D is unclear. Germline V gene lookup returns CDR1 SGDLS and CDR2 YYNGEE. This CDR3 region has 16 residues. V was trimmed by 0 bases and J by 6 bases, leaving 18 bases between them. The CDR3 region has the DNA TGTGCCAGCAGCGTAGTGGGCCGGGCCCCTAGTCATGGCTACACCTTC. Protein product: CASSVVGRAPSHGYTF.

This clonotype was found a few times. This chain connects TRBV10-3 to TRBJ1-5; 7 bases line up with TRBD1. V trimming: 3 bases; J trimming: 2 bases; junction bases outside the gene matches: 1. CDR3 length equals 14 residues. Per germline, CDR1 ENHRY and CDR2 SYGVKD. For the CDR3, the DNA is TGTGCCATCAGTGATGACAGGGGCAATCAGCCCCAGCATTTT. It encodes CAISDDRGNQPQHF.

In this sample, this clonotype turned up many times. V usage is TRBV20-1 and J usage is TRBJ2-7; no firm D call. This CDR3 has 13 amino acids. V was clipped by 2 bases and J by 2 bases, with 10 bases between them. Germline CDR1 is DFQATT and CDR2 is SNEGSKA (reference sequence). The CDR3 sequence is CSARRTVPYEQYF. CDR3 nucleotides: TGCAGTGCTAGACGGACGGTCCCCTACGAGCAGTACTTC.

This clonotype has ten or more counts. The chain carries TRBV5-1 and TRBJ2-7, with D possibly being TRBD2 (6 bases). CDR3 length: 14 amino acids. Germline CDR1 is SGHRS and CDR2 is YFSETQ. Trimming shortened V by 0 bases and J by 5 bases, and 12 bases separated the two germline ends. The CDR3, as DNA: TGCGCCAGCAGCTTGGGGCCGGGCGGGGACGAGCAGTACTTC. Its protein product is CASSLGPGGDEQYF.

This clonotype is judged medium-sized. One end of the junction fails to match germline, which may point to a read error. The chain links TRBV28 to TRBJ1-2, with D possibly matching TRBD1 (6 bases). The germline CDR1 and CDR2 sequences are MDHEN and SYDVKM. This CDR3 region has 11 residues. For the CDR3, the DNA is TGTGCCTGCAGGGGAAGAACTGGCTACACCTTC. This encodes CACRGRTGYTF.

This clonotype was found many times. CDR3 protein: CASSLKGVDTGELFF. The CDR3 region has the DNA TGCGCCAGCAGCTTGAAGGGCGTGGACACCGGGGAGCTGTTTTTT. This rearrangement joins TRBV5-1 to TRBJ2-2; D uncertain. This CDR3 has 15 residues. V shed 1 base and J shed 3 bases, with 10 bases lying between them. Germline V gives CDR1 SGHRS, CDR2 YFSETQ.

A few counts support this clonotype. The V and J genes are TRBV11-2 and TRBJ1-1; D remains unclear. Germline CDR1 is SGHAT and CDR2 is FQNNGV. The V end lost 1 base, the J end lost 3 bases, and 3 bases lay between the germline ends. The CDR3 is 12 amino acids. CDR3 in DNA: TGTGCCAGCAGCTTAGGGCACACTGAAGCTTTCTTT. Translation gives CASSLGHTEAFF. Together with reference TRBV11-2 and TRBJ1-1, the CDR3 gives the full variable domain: EAGVAQSPRYKIIEKRQSVAFWCNPISGHATLYWYQQILGQGPKLLIQFQNNGVVDDSQLPKDRFSAERLKGVDSTLKIQPAKLEDSAVYLCASSLGHTEAFFGQGTRLTVV.

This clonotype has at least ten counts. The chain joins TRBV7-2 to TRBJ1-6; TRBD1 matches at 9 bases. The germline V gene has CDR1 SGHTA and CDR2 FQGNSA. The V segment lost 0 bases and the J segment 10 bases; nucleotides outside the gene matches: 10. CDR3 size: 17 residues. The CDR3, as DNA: TGTGCCAGCAGCTTAGCGACCGGGACAGGGCGAAAGTCACCCCTCCACTTT. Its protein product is CASSLATGTGRKSPLHF.

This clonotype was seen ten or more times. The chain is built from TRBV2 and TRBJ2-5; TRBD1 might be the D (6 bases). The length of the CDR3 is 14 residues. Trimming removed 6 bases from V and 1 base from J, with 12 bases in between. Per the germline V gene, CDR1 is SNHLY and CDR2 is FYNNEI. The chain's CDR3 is CASSLWTAQETQYF. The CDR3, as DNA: TGTGCCAGCAGCCTTTGGACAGCCCAAGAGACCCAGTACTTC. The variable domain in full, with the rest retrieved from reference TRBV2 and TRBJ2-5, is EPEVTQTPSHQVTQMGQEVILRCVPISNHLYFYWYRQILGQKVEFLVSFYNNEISEKSEIFDDQFSVERPDGSNFTLKIRSTKLEDSAMYFCASSLWTAQETQYFGPGTRLLVL.

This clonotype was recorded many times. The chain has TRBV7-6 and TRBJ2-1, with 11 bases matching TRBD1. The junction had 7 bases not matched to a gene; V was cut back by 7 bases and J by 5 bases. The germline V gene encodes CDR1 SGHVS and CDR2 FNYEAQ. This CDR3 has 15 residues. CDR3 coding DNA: TGTGCCAGCACCCCCGGACAGGGGGCGAACAATGAGCAGTTCTTC. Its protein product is CASTPGQGANNEQFF.

CDR3 region: CASSPSVRPGTGELFF. DNA of the CDR3: TGTGCCAGCAGCCCCTCGGTGAGACCGGGGACCGGGGAGCTGTTTTTT. The chain uses TRBV7-8 and TRBJ2-2, with D maybe TRBD2 (5 bases). The germline gives CDR1 SGHVS, CDR2 FQNEAQ. This CDR3 contains 16 residues. The germline V and J ends were trimmed by 5 bases and 5 bases, with 18 bases remaining between them. Complete variable domain (other parts from reference TRBV7-8 and TRBJ2-2): GAGVSQSPRYKVAKRGQDVALRCDPISGHVSLFWYQQALGQGPEFLTYFQNEAQLDKSGLPSDRFFAERPEGSVSTLKIQRTQQEDSAVYLCASSPSVRPGTGELFFGEGSRLTVL.

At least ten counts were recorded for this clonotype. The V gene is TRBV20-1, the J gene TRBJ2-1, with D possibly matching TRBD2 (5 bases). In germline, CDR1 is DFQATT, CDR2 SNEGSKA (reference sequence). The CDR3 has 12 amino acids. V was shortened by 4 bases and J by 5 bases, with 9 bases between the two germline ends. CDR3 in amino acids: CSATGIDNEQFF. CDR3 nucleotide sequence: TGCAGTGCTACCGGGATTGACAATGAGCAGTTCTTC.